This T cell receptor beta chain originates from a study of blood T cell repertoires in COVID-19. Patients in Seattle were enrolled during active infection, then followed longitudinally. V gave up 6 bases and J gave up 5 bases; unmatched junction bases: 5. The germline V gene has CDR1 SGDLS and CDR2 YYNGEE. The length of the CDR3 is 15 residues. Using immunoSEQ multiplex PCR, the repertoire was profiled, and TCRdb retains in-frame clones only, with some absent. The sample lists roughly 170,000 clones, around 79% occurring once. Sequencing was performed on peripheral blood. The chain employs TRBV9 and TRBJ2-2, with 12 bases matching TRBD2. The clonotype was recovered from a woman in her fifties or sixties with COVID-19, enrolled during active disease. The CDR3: CASTRLAGETGELFF. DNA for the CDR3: TGTGCCAGCACCAGACTAGCGGGGGAAACCGGGGAGCTGTTTTTT.